This TCR beta chain was documented in a study of blood T cell repertoires in COVID-19. Study-wide context: PBMCs, B-cell-depleted T cells, or T cells provided the cDNA or gDNA that made up the material.

In the authors' methods: By means of reference gene primer amplification, nucleated cell counts were estimated. Profiling relied on immunoSEQ multiplex PCR, and the TCRdb table lists in-frame clones only, not all of them. Clonal size and the V and J genes are those of that table, whereas D and trimming came from the DNA. This repertoire shows about 140,000 clones, roughly 84% found once; its top ten account for roughly 10%. With 4 bases removed from V and 0 bases from J, the gap between germline ends came to 13 bases. Germline V CDR1 and CDR2: MNHEY, SVGAGI. The CDR3 contains 16 residues. This TCR was recovered from a man in his 60s with active or convalescent COVID-19. The chain couples TRBV6-5 to TRBJ1-3; D not certain. The material sequenced was peripheral blood. CDR3 bases: TGTGCCAGCAGTTCAATGGAGGCTGGCTCTGGAAACACCATATATTTT. This sequence encodes CASSSMEAGSGNTIYF.